Listed below are T cell receptor beta chains from one sample, sequenced in a study of T cell repertoires in cytomegalovirus infection. TCRdb re-called the reads with MiXCR, one entry per CDR3 protein. Of a few hundred thousand distinct CDR3 sequences listed, roughly 20% are singletons. Sequenced material: PBMCs. The receptors derive from a human donor in good health (CMV status not recorded). Some clones in this sample may be carry-over from other donors' samples. CDR3s include the opening cysteine and the closing phenylalanine or tryptophan. D genes are given only for firm matches. Expanded clones are given a class, and other clones once, few, many or no size at all.

D,size,J,V,DNA,CDR3
NA,once,TRBJ2-3,TRBV5-5,TGTGCCAGCAACCGGCAGATACTAACAGATACGCAGTATTTT,CASNRQILTDTQYF
NA,few,TRBJ1-5,TRBV6-1,TGTGCCAGCACCCCAGGTGGGCTGAGCAATCAGCCCCAGCATTTT,CASTPGGLSNQPQHF
NA,few,TRBJ1-6,TRBV2,TGTGCCAGCAGTAACAAGAGCTCCTATAATTCACCCCTCCACTTT,CASSNKSSYNSPLHF
TRBD1,NA,TRBJ1-2,TRBV9,TGTGCCAGCAGGGGGACAGGGGCGAACTATGGCTACACCTTC,CASRGTGANYGYTF
NA,few,TRBJ2-7,TRBV28,TGTGCCAGCAGTTTACCCGGGCAAAGCTCCTACGAGCAGTACTTC,CASSLPGQSSYEQYF
TRBD1,NA,TRBJ1-3,TRBV20-1,TGCAGTGCTCAACAGGGGGCAAGGAACACCATATATTTT,CSAQQGARNTIYF
NA,NA,TRBJ2-1,TRBV12-3/TRBV12-4,TGTGCCAGCAGTTGGTGGGATAATGAGCAGTTCTTC,CASSWWDNEQFF
NA,NA,TRBJ2-7,TRBV30,TGTGCCTGCCCGGGTCTAAGCTCCTACGAGCAGTACTTC,CACPGLSSYEQYF
NA,NA,TRBJ2-5,TRBV29-1,TGCAGCGTTGAAGGCGGCCTAGCAGGGAAAGAGACCCAGTACTTC,CSVEGGLAGKETQYF
NA,many,TRBJ2-1,TRBV7-9,TGTGCCAGCAAGAGCTCCTACAATGAGCAGTTCTTC,CASKSSYNEQFF
TRBD1,NA,TRBJ1-4,TRBV3-1,TGTGCCAGCAGCCATCCGAGCGGGACAGGCCGGGAAAAACTGTTTTTT,CASSHPSGTGREKLFF
TRBD1,few,TRBJ2-7,TRBV29-1,TGCAGCGTGCGGACAGGGGAGCAGTACTTC,CSVRTGEQYF
TRBD1,many,TRBJ1-2,TRBV2,TGTGCCAGCAGCGGAACAGGGGGCGATGGCTACACCTTC,CASSGTGGDGYTF
NA,NA,TRBJ2-7,TRBV6-2/TRBV6-3,TGTGCCAGCACCGGTCAGAACTACGAGCAGTACTTC,CASTGQNYEQYF